The clone carrying this T cell receptor (beta chain) was seen once. Researchers amplified the TCR beta CDR3 regions from RNA transcripts. In the first-round RT-PCR of the TCR CDR3, the HTBI primer set was used. MiXCR, run by TCRdb on the multiplex PCR reads, gives a single entry per CDR3 protein. This table holds 750,000 to 950,000 distinct CDR3 sequences, 38% found once. This entry belongs to a study of T cells in Graves' hyperthyroidism and ophthalmopathy. Trimming stripped 8 bases from V and 1 base from J, with 11 bases between. Germline V gene sequence: CDR1 MNHEY, CDR2 SVGAGI. CDR3 length: 14 amino acids.

The clonotype comes from a man aged 18 to 35 with Graves' hyperthyroidism. This chain uses TRBV6-5 with TRBJ2-2; D may be TRBD2 (5 bases). Input material: blood. CDR3 loop: CASHGEKNTGELFF. The CDR3 DNA is TGTGCCAGCCACGGGGAGAAGAACACCGGGGAGCTGTTTTTT.